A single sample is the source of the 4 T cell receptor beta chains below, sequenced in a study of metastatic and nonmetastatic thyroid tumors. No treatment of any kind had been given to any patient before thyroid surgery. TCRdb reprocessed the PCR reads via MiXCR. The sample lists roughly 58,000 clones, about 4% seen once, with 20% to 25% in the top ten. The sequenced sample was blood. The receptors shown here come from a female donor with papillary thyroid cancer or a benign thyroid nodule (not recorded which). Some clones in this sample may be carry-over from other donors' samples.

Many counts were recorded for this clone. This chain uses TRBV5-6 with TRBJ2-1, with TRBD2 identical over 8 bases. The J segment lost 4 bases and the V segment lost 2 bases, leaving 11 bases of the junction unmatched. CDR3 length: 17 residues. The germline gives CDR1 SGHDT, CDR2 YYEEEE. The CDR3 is CASSFPGASGRYNEQFF. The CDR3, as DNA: TGTGCCAGCAGCTTCCCGGGGGCTAGCGGGCGGTACAATGAGCAGTTCTTC.

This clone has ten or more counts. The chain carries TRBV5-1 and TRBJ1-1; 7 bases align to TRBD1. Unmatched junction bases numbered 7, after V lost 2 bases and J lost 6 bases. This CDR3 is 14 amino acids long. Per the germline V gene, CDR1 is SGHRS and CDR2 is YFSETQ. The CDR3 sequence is CASSLATGSAEAFF. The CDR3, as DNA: TGCGCCAGCAGCTTAGCGACAGGGAGCGCTGAAGCTTTCTTT.

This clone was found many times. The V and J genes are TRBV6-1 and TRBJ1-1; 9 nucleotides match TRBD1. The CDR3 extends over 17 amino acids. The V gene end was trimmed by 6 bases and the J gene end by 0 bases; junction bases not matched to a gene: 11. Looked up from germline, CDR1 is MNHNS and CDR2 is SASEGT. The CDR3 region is CASSQGGYRGLNTEAFF. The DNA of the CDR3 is TGTGCCAGCAGCCAAGGGGGGTACAGGGGGCTGAACACTGAAGCTTTCTTT.

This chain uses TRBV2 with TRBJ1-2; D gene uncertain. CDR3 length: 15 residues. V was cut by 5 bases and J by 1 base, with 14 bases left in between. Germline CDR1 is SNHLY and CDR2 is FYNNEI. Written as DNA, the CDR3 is TGTGCCAGCAGTTCCTACATGGTTGGTAACTATGGCTACACCTTC. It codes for CASSSYMVGNYGYTF.